These T cell receptor beta chains were read from a single sample in a study of cytomegalovirus exposure and HLA in healthy donors. Sequencing used immunoSEQ multiplex PCR; TCRdb keeps in-frame clones, though not all of them. The table has around 270,000 clones, 75% to 85% seen once. Source material: PBMCs. These TCRs come from a girl aged 2 to 10 in good health and CMV-seronegative. The CDR3 runs from the conserved cysteine through the conserved F or W.

TRBJ2-5 TRBV28 CASSAPSRDREDETQYF
TRBJ1-1 TRBV7-3 CASSPAGGFTEAFF
TRBJ1-6 TRBV5-1 CASSHRRDNSPLHF
TRBJ2-5 TRBV2 CASSVLKETQYF
TRBJ2-1 TRBV6-5 CASSYSPGLGGDEQFF
TRBJ1-1 TRBV5-6 CASSGHLNTEAFF
TRBJ2-3 TRBV6-1 CASSLRQGGPDTQYF
TRBJ2-5 TRBV2 CASNTRPRLDKQETQYF
TRBJ1-2 TRBV18 CASSPYRALYGYTF
TRBJ2-2 TRBV5-6 CASSVLQGPLYGELFF
TRBJ2-7 TRBV28 CASSRTSPYEQYF
TRBJ2-3 TRBV6-5 CASSYQGEDTQYF
TRBJ1-6 TRBV6-5 CASSYSRVLYNSPLHF
TRBJ2-2 TRBV7-3 CASSPRLAGESGELFF
TRBJ2-7 TRBV18 CASSPSSSTYTLSHEQYF
TRBJ2-1 TRBV7-2 CASSFPTSGASYNEQFF
TRBJ2-1 TRBV4-1 CASSQVSTGVGNEQFF
TRBJ1-1 TRBV2 CASSARGGNTEAFF
TRBJ2-3 TRBV5-1 CASSLALAGGSDTQYF
TRBJ2-1 TRBV5-1 CATAGTSGMSSYNEQFF
TRBJ2-2 TRBV13 CASSLGVRLAGAVGELFF
TRBJ1-2 TRBV4-1 CASSPQGRGGIYGYTF
TRBJ2-1 TRBV2 CASSEIGLGGGGRNEQFF
TRBJ1-6 TRBV27 CASSPGQPNSPLHF
TRBJ2-3 TRBV6-5 CASRQQGRTDTQYF
TRBJ2-7 TRBV28 CASSPGLAEDGEQYF
TRBJ2-3 TRBV2 CASSSTYTQYF
TRBJ1-1 TRBV7-4 CASRGDRLNTEAFF
TRBJ2-7 TRBV7-9 CASSLGPAGAYEQYF
TRBJ1-5 TRBV5-4 CASSLEGAQPQHF
TRBJ1-2 TRBV2 CASSVRGRSLSNGYTF
TRBJ1-2 TRBV4-1 CASSQDMTVLYGYTF
TRBJ1-2 TRBV5-6 CASSLADRGYGYTF
TRBJ2-3 TRBV30 CAWSVSWREHDTQYF
. TRBV6-1 CASSEHRPYEQYF
TRBJ1-4 TRBV5-5 CASSLPATNEKLFF
TRBJ1-5 TRBV19 CASSQAGGQPQHF
TRBJ1-1 TRBV11-1 CASSLPQGAAVNTEAFF
TRBJ1-1 TRBV2 CASTGTGGYTEAFF
TRBJ1-2 TRBV6-5 CASSYSRGYGYTF
TRBJ1-2 TRBV2 CASSEYPGAGYGYTF
TRBJ2-7 TRBV2 CASSDTGYTYEQYF
TRBJ2-5 TRBV18 CASGTSGIGETQYF
TRBJ2-5 TRBV9 CASSARQLETQYF
TRBJ2-3 TRBV29-1 CSVPGLAGGRSDTQYF
TRBJ2-7 TRBV28 CASSLSPSGSSYEQYF
TRBJ2-7 TRBV28 CASSIHGSSYEQYF
TRBJ2-1 TRBV10-3 CAISELQGAWNEQFF
TRBJ2-6 TRBV9 CASSVSGLGANVLTF